These T cell receptor beta chains were read from a single sample in a study of cytomegalovirus exposure and HLA in healthy donors. The protocol was immunoSEQ multiplex PCR, while the TCRdb copy is restricted to in-frame clones and leaves out a portion. The table lists about 170,000 clones, approximately 84% of them singletons. The material sequenced was PBMCs. The origin of the receptors is a man aged 30 to 39 in good health and CMV-seropositive. CDR3s include the opening cysteine and the closing phenylalanine or tryptophan. Each record gives: J gene, clone size, V gene, D gene, CDR3 protein, CDR3 DNA. A D gene is named only where the DNA matches it firmly. Expanded clones get a size class; other rows say once, few or many, or leave the size out.

J: TRBJ2-5; size: -; V: TRBV9; D: -; CDR3: CASSVGDAKETQYF; DNA: TGTGCCAGCAGCGTAGGTGATGCTAAAGAGACCCAGTACTTC
J: TRBJ2-3; size: -; V: TRBV12-5; D: -; CDR3: CASGQTPSGGHTDTQYF; DNA: TGTGCTAGTGGTCAAACCCCGTCTGGCGGGCACACAGATACGCAGTATTTT
J: TRBJ1-1; size: -; V: TRBV11-3; D: -; CDR3: CASSSGGAISGPMNTEAFF; DNA: TGTGCCAGCAGCTCCGGGGGGGCGATTTCAGGCCCCATGAACACTGAAGCTTTCTTT
J: TRBJ2-3; size: -; V: TRBV28; D: -; CDR3: CASSFMGAGASTDTQYF; DNA: TGTGCCAGCAGTTTCATGGGGGCGGGAGCAAGCACAGATACGCAGTATTTT
J: TRBJ2-1; size: -; V: TRBV7-6; D: -; CDR3: CASSLGGHDNEQFF; DNA: TGTGCCAGCAGCTTAGGGGGCCATGACAATGAGCAGTTCTTC
J: TRBJ2-2; size: -; V: TRBV7-2; D: -; CDR3: CASTGTLYTGELFF; DNA: TGTGCCAGCACCGGGACTCTTTACACCGGGGAGCTGTTTTTT
J: TRBJ1-1; size: few; V: TRBV10-3; D: -; CDR3: CASNKQGSTEAFF; DNA: TGTGCCAGCAATAAACAGGGTTCCACTGAAGCTTTCTTT
J: TRBJ1-1; size: -; V: TRBV4-1; D: TRBD1; CDR3: CASSQGSTGGLKTEAFF; DNA: TGCGCCAGCAGCCAAGGGTCCACAGGGGGATTGAAAACTGAAGCTTTCTTT
J: TRBJ2-1; size: -; V: TRBV7-3; D: TRBD2; CDR3: CASSQLAGGPNKDNEQFF; DNA: TGTGCCAGCAGCCAACTAGCGGGAGGGCCTAATAAAGACAATGAGCAGTTCTTC
J: TRBJ1-5; size: -; V: TRBV11-3; D: -; CDR3: CASSLSGNQPQHF; DNA: TGTGCCAGCAGCTTAAGCGGGAATCAGCCCCAGCATTTT
J: TRBJ2-1; size: -; V: TRBV7-2; D: -; CDR3: CASSLDNGYNEQFF; DNA: TGTGCCAGCAGCTTAGATAACGGCTACAATGAGCAGTTCTTC
J: TRBJ2-1; size: -; V: TRBV5-4; D: -; CDR3: CASSSNRDWTVAEQFF; DNA: TGTGCCAGCAGCTCAAACCGGGACTGGACCGTAGCTGAGCAGTTCTTC
J: TRBJ2-1; size: -; V: TRBV27; D: TRBD1; CDR3: CASSLSGPGTGGWVEQFF; DNA: TGTGCCAGCAGTTTATCGGGACCGGGGACAGGGGGCTGGGTTGAGCAGTTCTTC
J: TRBJ1-1; size: -; V: TRBV5-6; D: TRBD1; CDR3: CASSLKTGVSTEAFF; DNA: TGTGCCAGCAGCTTAAAGACAGGGGTATCCACTGAAGCTTTCTTT
J: TRBJ1-1; size: -; V: TRBV29-1; D: TRBD1; CDR3: CSVENRGKTEAFF; DNA: TGCAGCGTTGAGAACAGGGGAAAAACTGAAGCTTTCTTT
J: TRBJ1-4; size: -; V: TRBV5-6; D: TRBD1; CDR3: CASSFYRDRGRRGEKLFF; DNA: TGTGCCAGCAGCTTCTACCGGGACAGGGGACGAAGAGGTGAAAAACTGTTTTTT
J: TRBJ2-3; size: -; V: TRBV7-2; D: -; CDR3: CASTGGGDTQYF; DNA: TGTGCCAGCACCGGGGGAGGCGATACGCAGTATTTT
J: TRBJ2-7; size: -; V: TRBV19; D: -; CDR3: CASMESQGRYEQYF; DNA: TGTGCCAGTATGGAATCGCAGGGCCGGTACGAGCAGTACTTC
J: TRBJ2-5; size: -; V: TRBV19; D: -; CDR3: CASSRAFGEETQYF; DNA: TGTGCCAGTAGTCGGGCCTTCGGGGAAGAGACCCAGTACTTC
J: TRBJ2-3; size: -; V: TRBV2; D: -; CDR3: CASSLFSGTIRNADTQYF; DNA: TGTGCCAGCAGTCTCTTTTCCGGGACAATTCGTAATGCAGATACGCAGTATTTT
J: TRBJ1-2; size: -; V: TRBV18; D: TRBD1; CDR3: CASSRDSPLSYTF; DNA: TGTGCCAGCTCCCGGGACAGCCCGTTAAGCTACACCTTC
J: TRBJ1-5; size: -; V: TRBV7-9; D: -; CDR3: CASSFGPVVGHQEPQHF; DNA: TGTGCCAGCAGCTTCGGCCCAGTGGTGGGGCATCAAGAGCCCCAGCATTTT